Listed below are T cell receptor beta chains from one sample, sequenced in a study of blood T cell repertoires in COVID-19. The repertoire was sequenced with immunoSEQ multiplex PCR; TCRdb's copy has only in-frame clones and lacks some. Of 55,000 to 75,000 clones listed, around 80% were seen once; the top ten hold under 4%. The sample was peripheral blood. The receptors shown here come from a man aged 60-69 years with acute or convalescent COVID-19. CDR3s include the opening cysteine and the closing phenylalanine or tryptophan. A D gene is named only where the DNA matches it firmly. A clone size is listed for some rows: how often the clone was seen (once, few, many), or a class if it is expanded.

D gene: -
V gene: TRBV18
clone size: once
J gene: TRBJ2-2
CDR3 protein: CVSAGQNTGELFF

D gene: -
V gene: TRBV28
clone size: -
J gene: TRBJ1-5
CDR3 protein: CASSWGGDQPQHF

D gene: -
V gene: TRBV5-5
clone size: -
J gene: TRBJ1-6
CDR3 protein: CASSLAPTDSPLHF

D gene: -
V gene: TRBV5-5
clone size: -
J gene: TRBJ1-2
CDR3 protein: CASSTEPGPYGYTF

D gene: TRBD1
V gene: TRBV18
clone size: -
J gene: TRBJ2-1
CDR3 protein: CASLRQGHNEQFF

D gene: -
V gene: TRBV28
clone size: -
J gene: TRBJ2-1
CDR3 protein: CASSLRVHEQFF

D gene: TRBD2
V gene: TRBV29-1
clone size: -
J gene: TRBJ2-1
CDR3 protein: CSVRLAGPYNEQFF

D gene: -
V gene: TRBV2
clone size: -
J gene: TRBJ1-6
CDR3 protein: CASSAEGDSPLHF

D gene: TRBD1
V gene: TRBV11-2
clone size: -
J gene: TRBJ1-3
CDR3 protein: CASSLNRGWSDF

D gene: TRBD1
V gene: TRBV9
clone size: -
J gene: TRBJ2-7
CDR3 protein: CASSSYGTGIYEQYF

D gene: TRBD1
V gene: TRBV7-2
clone size: -
J gene: TRBJ2-1
CDR3 protein: CASSPWTGSFNNEQFF

D gene: -
V gene: TRBV28
clone size: -
J gene: TRBJ2-7
CDR3 protein: CASSLLPLGGEQYF

D gene: -
V gene: TRBV5-1
clone size: -
J gene: TRBJ1-3
CDR3 protein: CASSYGVESGNTIYF

D gene: TRBD1
V gene: TRBV10-3
clone size: few
J gene: TRBJ2-7
CDR3 protein: CAIAGTGGIYEQYF

D gene: TRBD2
V gene: TRBV3-1/TRBV3-2
clone size: -
J gene: TRBJ2-7
CDR3 protein: CASSQGGLAGGPDYEQYF

D gene: -
V gene: TRBV5-1
clone size: -
J gene: TRBJ2-2
CDR3 protein: CASSLDTSNTGELFF

D gene: TRBD1
V gene: TRBV28
clone size: -
J gene: TRBJ1-2
CDR3 protein: CASSQGQGLRGYTF

D gene: -
V gene: TRBV6-2/TRBV6-3
clone size: -
J gene: TRBJ1-1
CDR3 protein: CASSKPPGEGVMNTEAFF

D gene: -
V gene: TRBV6-6
clone size: -
J gene: TRBJ1-4
CDR3 protein: CASSYSAPQDEKLFF

D gene: TRBD1
V gene: TRBV3-1/TRBV3-2
clone size: -
J gene: TRBJ1-1
CDR3 protein: CASSLTTGGDTEAFF

D gene: -
V gene: TRBV18
clone size: -
J gene: TRBJ1-2
CDR3 protein: CASSPGRTAAINYGYTF

D gene: -
V gene: TRBV2
clone size: few
J gene: TRBJ1-1
CDR3 protein: CASSGHRDTEAFF

D gene: TRBD2
V gene: TRBV27
clone size: -
J gene: TRBJ2-3
CDR3 protein: CASSLGPGGGTDTQYF